This passage covers 23 T cell receptor beta chains from one sample sequenced in a study of blood T cell repertoires in COVID-19. The protocol was immunoSEQ multiplex PCR, while the TCRdb copy is restricted to in-frame clones and leaves out a portion. The sample holds about 120,000 clones, 82% seen once. Sequencing was carried out using peripheral blood. The receptor source for this set is a human donor in a cohort sampled during active COVID-19.

The chain recombines TRBV6-1 with TRBJ1-5; no definite D call. The CDR3 has 15 residues. Germline CDR1 reads MNHNS; CDR2 reads SASEGT. V was cut by 0 bases and J by 1 base, with 7 bases left in between. The DNA for the CDR3 is TGTGCCAGCAGTGAAGCCTCGGGAAGCAATCAGCCCCAGCATTTT. Its protein product is CASSEASGSNQPQHF.

CDR3 coding DNA: TGTGCCAGCAGCCCCTCGTGGGGCAGGGGCTATAATTCACCCCTCCACTTT. Encoded protein: CASSPSWGRGYNSPLHF. This rearrangement joins TRBV14 to TRBJ1-6; D perhaps matches TRBD1 (6 bases). Between the trimmed V and J ends, which lost 4 bases and 3 bases, there was a span of 16 bases. CDR1 and CDR2 (germline): SGHDN, FVKESK. CDR3 size: 17 residues.

The chain couples TRBV4-1 to TRBJ2-1; 10 bases are a match to TRBD2. V shed 2 bases, J shed 8 bases, and the junction held 3 bases outside the gene matches. The CDR3 covers 14 residues. Germline values: CDR1 MGHRA, CDR2 YSYEKL. The CDR3 nucleotides are TGCGCCAGCAGCCAACTAGCGGGGGTCTATGAGCAGTTCTTC. Residues: CASSQLAGVYEQFF.

The chain carries TRBV11-3 and TRBJ1-2; 8 nucleotides match TRBD1. V dropped 5 bases and J dropped 3; count of bases not matched to a gene: 11. This CDR3 comprises 16 residues. Germline CDR1 is SGHNT and CDR2 is YENEEA. CDR3 residues: CASSPLEDRVYYGYTF. The CDR3 nucleotides are TGTGCCAGCAGCCCGCTGGAGGACAGGGTATACTATGGCTACACCTTC.

This chain uses TRBV2 with TRBJ1-2; 8 bases are a match to TRBD1. V dropped 5 bases and J dropped 3; count of bases not matched to a gene: 11. The V gene's germline CDR1 is SNHLY and CDR2 FYNNEI. This CDR3 is 16 amino acids long. CDR3 residues: CASSRGRGQGDYGYTF. The CDR3 bases are TGTGCCAGCAGTCGTGGCCGCGGACAGGGCGACTATGGCTACACCTTC. The full variable domain, rest sourced from reference TRBV2 and TRBJ1-2, is EPEVTQTPSHQVTQMGQEVILRCVPISNHLYFYWYRQILGQKVEFLVSFYNNEISEKSEIFDDQFSVERPDGSNFTLKIRSTKLEDSAMYFCASSRGRGQGDYGYTFGSGTRLTVV.

The chain has TRBV29-1 and TRBJ1-1; a possible D gene is TRBD1 (5 bases). CDR1 is SQVTM and CDR2 is ANQGSEA in the germline V gene. V lost 4 bases and J 0 bases, leaving 9 bases between the germline ends. The CDR3 has 13 residues. This chain's CDR3 is CSVGSGMNTEAFF. The DNA of the CDR3 is TGCAGCGTTGGATCAGGGATGAACACTGAAGCTTTCTTT. The whole variable domain, remainder taken from reference TRBV29-1 and TRBJ1-1, is SAVISQKPSRDICQRGTSLTIQCQVDSQVTMMFWYRQQPGQSLTLIATANQGSEATYESGFVIDKFPISRPNLTFSTLTVSNMSPEDSSIYLCSVGSGMNTEAFFGQGTRLTVV.

This clone was seen just once. The chain couples TRBV12-3 or TRBV12-4 to TRBJ1-2; 8 positions match TRBD1. V lost 2 bases to trimming and J lost 4 bases; unmatched junction nucleotides: 0. The CDR3 is 13 residues long. The chain's CDR3 is CASSLTGGYGYTF. The CDR3 coding sequence is TGTGCCAGCAGTTTAACAGGGGGCTATGGCTACACCTTC.

The chain is built from TRBV11-2 and TRBJ2-7; 9 nucleotides agree with TRBD1. V shed 5 bases and J 3 bases; nucleotides not matched to a gene: 2. The CDR3 runs 13 residues. Germline CDR1 is SGHAT and CDR2 is FQNNGV. The CDR3 here is CASSPTGGYEQYF. CDR3 bases: TGTGCCAGCAGCCCGACAGGGGGCTACGAGCAGTACTTC.

The J gene is TRBJ2-5, the V gene TRBV19; 8 positions agree with TRBD1. CDR3 size: 14 residues. V lost 7 bases to trimming and J lost 5 bases; unmatched junction nucleotides: 9. Germline V gene data show CDR1 as LNHDA and CDR2 as SQIVND (reference sequence). DNA of the CDR3: TGTGCCAGTAACCCCGGGACAGGCGGCGAGACCCAGTACTTC. This translates into CASNPGTGGETQYF.

This sequence joins TRBV10-3 and TRBJ1-4, with D perhaps TRBD1 (5 bases). Germline V gene lookup returns CDR1 ENHRY and CDR2 SYGVKD. This CDR3 is built from 18 residues. The V and J ends lost 0 bases and 0 bases respectively, with 14 bases between them. DNA of the CDR3: TGTGCCATCAGTGAGTCGAGGGGAGGGTCTGCAACTAATGAAAAACTGTTTTTT. Its translation: CAISESRGGSATNEKLFF.

The gene calls are TRBV5-1 and TRBJ2-7; D possibly corresponds to TRBD2 (6 bases). Between the trimmed V and J ends, which lost 3 bases and 6 bases, there was a span of 10 bases. This CDR3 is built from 12 residues. CDR1 and CDR2 from the germline V gene are SGHRS and YFSETQ. The CDR3 DNA reads TGCGCCAGCAGCTCCCAGGGAGGCGAGCAGTACTTC. Amino acid sequence: CASSSQGGEQYF.

This chain uses TRBV7-2 with TRBJ1-3; 8 nucleotides agree with TRBD1. J was trimmed by 0 bases and V by 5 bases; bases with no gene match: 3. The CDR3 has 15 residues. Germline CDR1 SGHTA, CDR2 FQGNSA. This CDR3 is CASSRGQASGNTIYF. CDR3 DNA: TGTGCCAGCAGCAGGGGACAGGCCTCTGGAAACACCATATATTTT.

The J gene is TRBJ2-3, the V gene TRBV5-1; TRBD2 aligns across 10 bases. CDR1 and CDR2 (germline): SGHRS, YFSETQ. The CDR3 is 17 amino acids. With 0 bases clipped from V and 3 bases from J, the junction kept 7 bases outside the gene matches. DNA for the CDR3: TGCGCCAGCAGCTTGGCCTTAGCGGGGGGAGGAACAGATACGCAGTATTTT. Its protein product is CASSLALAGGGTDTQYF.

This clone showed up just once. This chain uses TRBV20-1 with TRBJ1-1; possibly TRBD1 for D (5 bases). CDR3 length equals 11 residues. The germline gives CDR1 DFQATT, CDR2 SNEGSKA (reference sequence). The CDR3 DNA reads as TGCAGGGTCAGGGAGGGGACTGAAGCTTTCTTT. Protein sequence: CRVREGTEAFF.

J is TRBJ2-5 and V is TRBV12-3 or TRBV12-4; D ambiguous. CDR3 length equals 12 residues. V lost 6 bases and J 0 bases, leaving 5 bases between the germline ends. CDR3 residues: CASSLYQETQYF. The CDR3 bases are TGTGCCAGCAGCTTGTACCAAGAGACCCAGTACTTC.

This chain uses TRBV5-6 with TRBJ2-2, with 13 positions matching TRBD2. This CDR3 contains 19 residues. V lost 4 bases to trimming and J lost 5 bases; unmatched junction nucleotides: 14. CDR1 and CDR2 from the germline V gene are SGHDT and YYEEEE. CDR3: CASSDRTSGGPPGTGELFF. The CDR3 DNA is TGTGCCAGCAGCGACCGGACTAGCGGGGGTCCCCCGGGTACCGGGGAGCTGTTTTTT. The full variable domain, with the rest looked up from reference TRBV5-6 and TRBJ2-2, is DAGVTQSPTHLIKTRGQQVTLRCSPKSGHDTVSWYQQALGQGPQFIFQYYEEEERQRGNFPDRFSGHQFPNYSSELNVNALLLGDSALYLCASSDRTSGGPPGTGELFFGEGSRLTVL.

The chain uses TRBV28 and TRBJ1-2; perhaps TRBD1 as D (6 bases). This CDR3 has 10 residues. CDR1 and CDR2 (germline): MDHEN, SYDVKM. Trimming took off 8 bases at V and 7 bases at J, with 8 bases between the two ends. The CDR3 region is CASGQIGYTF. In DNA, the CDR3 is TGTGCCAGCGGACAGATTGGCTACACCTTC.

The chain recombines TRBV6-2 or TRBV6-3 with TRBJ2-7, with 15 bases that match TRBD2. The V and J ends lost 8 bases and 0 bases, in that order; junction bases with no gene match: 11. This CDR3 region has 18 residues. Germline V gene data show CDR1 as MNHEY and CDR2 as SVGEGT. The CDR3 nucleotides read TGTGCCAGCGGCCTGGGACTAGCGGGGGGTATAATCTCCTACGAGCAGTACTTC. This encodes CASGLGLAGGIISYEQYF.

The V call is TRBV9, the J call TRBJ2-2; 10 bases match TRBD2. From germline, CDR1 is SGDLS and CDR2 YYNGEE. V gave up 7 bases and J gave up 6 bases; unmatched junction bases: 15. This CDR3 region has 17 residues. CDR3 DNA sequence: TGTGCCAGCCGCCCCCAGGGGGTCAGCGGGGGGGCCGGGGAGCTGTTTTTT. It translates to CASRPQGVSGGAGELFF.

V gene TRBV29-1 combines with J gene TRBJ2-1; weak D call: TRBD2 (6 bases). This CDR3 spans 13 amino acids. The V gene's germline CDR1 is SQVTM and CDR2 ANQGSEA. Trimming removed 0 bases from V and 9 bases from J, with 12 bases in between. DNA for the CDR3: TGCAGCGTTGAAGATGAGGAGGGCAGTGAGCAGTTCTTC. This codes for CSVEDEEGSEQFF.

The genes are TRBV6-5 and TRBJ1-4, with D maybe TRBD1 (6 bases). The germline gives CDR1 MNHEY, CDR2 SVGAGI. Deletions cut 10 bases from V and 2 bases from J, with 14 bases between. CDR3 length equals 14 residues. The CDR3 DNA is TGTGCCACCGCACGTGGACAGACTAATGAAAAACTGTTTTTT. Translating it yields CATARGQTNEKLFF.

This chain joins TRBV5-4 and TRBJ2-7; 9 bases agree with TRBD2. J gave up 1 base and V 6 bases, and 14 bases lay outside the gene matches. The CDR3 is made up of 17 amino acids. Germline CDR1 and CDR2: SGHNT and YYREEE (reference sequence). The CDR3 reads CASNMGGVAGESYEQYF. The DNA of the CDR3 is TGTGCCAGCAACATGGGGGGAGTAGCGGGGGAATCCTACGAGCAGTACTTC.

V gene TRBV11-2 combines with J gene TRBJ2-7; 8 bases align to TRBD2. Germline V gene sequence: CDR1 SGHAT, CDR2 FQNNGV. The CDR3 is 14 amino acids. V lost 5 bases and J lost 6; bases outside the gene matches: 9. For the CDR3, the DNA is TGTGCCAGCAGCCCCCAGCGGGGGCCCACCGAGCAGTACTTC. Protein product: CASSPQRGPTEQYF. Together with reference TRBV11-2 and TRBJ2-7, the CDR3 gives the full variable domain: EAGVAQSPRYKIIEKRQSVAFWCNPISGHATLYWYQQILGQGPKLLIQFQNNGVVDDSQLPKDRFSAERLKGVDSTLKIQPAKLEDSAVYLCASSPQRGPTEQYFGPGTRLTVT.